This T cell receptor (beta chain) came from a study of T cell responses to AZD1222 COVID-19 vaccine. Study conclusions and caveats: Repertoire sampling was restricted to post-peak T cell response timepoints. Spike-specific TCR breadth and depth went up after people got two AZD1222 doses.

This clone has only a few counts. The antigen remains undetermined. The protocol was immunoSEQ multiplex PCR, while the TCRdb copy is restricted to in-frame clones and leaves out a portion. The sample shows about 72,000 clones, 80% to 90% of them seen only once. This CDR3 comprises 14 residues. The V and J ends lost 8 bases and 8 bases respectively, with 18 bases between them. Germline V gene sequence: CDR1 MNHEY, CDR2 SMNVEV (reference sequence). The TCR originated in an adult who received the AZD1222 COVID-19 vaccine. The sequencing here drew on peripheral blood, taken 28 days after the second AZD1222 dose. The chain joins TRBV27 to TRBJ1-4; D unclear. The CDR3 protein is CASSANSPLEKLFF. CDR3 nucleotides: TGTGCCAGCTCAGCAAACAGCCCGTTAGAAAAACTGTTTTTT.